This entry lists 24 T cell receptor beta chains sequenced from one sample in a study of shared clonotypes between healthy human individuals. Profiled with immunoSEQ multiplex PCR; TCRdb holds only in-frame clones, not every one. The sample holds about 2.1 million clones, just under 95% seen once. Naive CD8 populations comprised CD45RO-negative cells positively selected for CCR7, excluding terminally differentiated effector memory CD45RA+ cells. Material: naive CD8+ T cells from PBMCs. The receptor source for this set is a man aged 18 to 30 in good health. Some clones in this sample may be carry-over from other donors' samples.

The chain uses TRBV5-1 and TRBJ1-1; tentatively, D is TRBD1 (5 bases). Germline CDR1 SGHRS, CDR2 YFSETQ. The CDR3 is made up of 14 amino acids. Trimming stripped 6 bases from V and 0 bases from J, with 12 bases between. The CDR3 reads CASTPGRLNTEAFF. CDR3 in DNA: TGCGCCAGCACCCCGGGACGGTTGAACACTGAAGCTTTCTTT.

The J gene is TRBJ2-7, the V gene TRBV5-1; weak D call: TRBD1 (6 bases). The V end was cut by 0 bases, the J end by 0 bases, with 10 bases between. The CDR3 has 15 residues. Germline values: CDR1 SGHRS, CDR2 YFSETQ. The CDR3 is CASSLGIQGSYEQYF. The CDR3 nucleotides are TGCGCCAGCAGCTTGGGGATACAGGGCTCCTACGAGCAGTACTTC.

The J gene is TRBJ2-7, the V gene TRBV19; 9 nucleotides align to TRBD1. This CDR3 has 15 amino acids. V was pared by 3 bases and J by 2 bases, with 5 bases of the junction left unmatched. CDR1 is LNHDA, CDR2 SQIVND, per germline (reference sequence). This chain's CDR3 is CASSIGTGNTYEQYF. As DNA, the CDR3 is TGTGCCAGTAGTATTGGGACAGGGAATACCTACGAGCAGTACTTC.

As to this clone: This is likely a read error, given that the CDR3 carries no conserved phenylalanine or tryptophan at its end. J is TRBJ1-2 and V is TRBV2; D gene ambiguous. The CDR3 runs to 13 residues. Germline V gene data show CDR1 as SNHLY and CDR2 as FYNNEI. V was trimmed by 6 bases and J by 4 bases, leaving 12 bases between them. The CDR3 DNA sequence: TGTGCCAGCAGCCTTACAGTTCCCTATGGCTACACCCTC. Translation: CASSLTVPYGYTL.

This rearrangement joins TRBV11-2 to TRBJ1-2; no reliable D call. Per germline, CDR1 SGHAT and CDR2 FQNNGV. V was shortened by 5 bases and J by 8 bases, with 15 bases between the two germline ends. The length of the CDR3 is 13 residues. The CDR3 DNA follows: TGTGCCAGCAGCATTGGGAGGTCGCGAGGCTACACCTTC. Encoded protein: CASSIGRSRGYTF.

The chain links TRBV6-6 to TRBJ2-7; possibly TRBD1 for D (5 bases). CDR1 and CDR2 from the germline V gene are MNHNY and SVGAGI (reference sequence). With 6 bases removed from V and 2 bases from J, the gap between germline ends came to 14 bases. The CDR3 runs to 14 residues. This chain's CDR3 is CASRNTVGAYEQYF. The CDR3, as DNA: TGTGCCAGCAGGAACACTGTAGGGGCCTACGAGCAGTACTTC.

The count of this clone is one. J is TRBJ1-2 and V is TRBV28, with 9 bases identical to TRBD1. This CDR3 has 16 residues. Germline lookup yields CDR1 MDHEN and CDR2 SYDVKM. Trimming at V came to 6 bases and at J to 8 bases, leaving 16 bases not matched to a gene. The CDR3 here is CASSHDTGGAPYGYTF. DNA of the CDR3: TGTGCCAGCAGCCATGATACAGGGGGCGCCCCCTACGGCTACACCTTC.

Note on this clone: Other DNA sequences in this specimen translate into the identical CDR3. This chain's CDR3 is CASRGPNTGELFF. In DNA form, the CDR3 reads TGTGCCAGCAGGGGACCTAACACCGGGGAGCTGTTTTTT. The V call is TRBV6-4, the J call TRBJ2-2; D is possibly TRBD1 or TRBD2 (5 bases each). The CDR3 is 13 residues long. Germline values: CDR1 MRHNA, CDR2 SNTAGT. Trimming stripped 6 bases from V and 2 bases from J, with 7 bases between.

This clone was counted only a few times. This chain links TRBV21-1 with TRBJ1-4; TRBD1 is the table's D call and was not checked against the DNA. TRBV21-1 is a pseudogene segment. This CDR3 comprises 16 residues. The CDR3 protein is CASSPPGTGVGEKLFF. CDR3 bases: TGTGCCAGCAGCCCTCCTGGGACAGGGGTAGGTGAAAAACTGTTTTTT.

V is TRBV27 and J is TRBJ2-6, with D uncertain. The CDR3 extends over 16 amino acids. The germline CDR1 and CDR2 sequences are MNHEY and SMNVEV (reference sequence). Trimming took off 3 bases at V and 0 bases at J, with 9 bases between the two ends. CDR3 residues: CASSLVGSSGANVLTF. CDR3 DNA: TGTGCCAGCAGTTTGGTCGGAAGCTCTGGGGCCAACGTCCTGACTTTC.

The J gene is TRBJ2-1, the V gene TRBV11-2; 10 positions match TRBD2. V gave up 5 bases and J gave up 6 bases; unmatched junction bases: 10. The length of the CDR3 is 16 residues. Germline V gene data show CDR1 as SGHAT and CDR2 as FQNNGV. CDR3 loop: CASSQSWTSGANEQFF. As DNA, the CDR3 is TGTGCCAGCAGCCAGTCTTGGACTAGCGGTGCCAATGAGCAGTTCTTC. Using reference TRBV11-2 and TRBJ2-1 for the parts outside the CDR3, the full variable domain is EAGVAQSPRYKIIEKRQSVAFWCNPISGHATLYWYQQILGQGPKLLIQFQNNGVVDDSQLPKDRFSAERLKGVDSTLKIQPAKLEDSAVYLCASSQSWTSGANEQFFGPGTRLTVL.

A few counts support this clone. The chain joins TRBV7-9 to TRBJ1-2; a possible D gene is TRBD1 (5 bases). The CDR3 consists of 13 residues. From germline, CDR1 is SEHNR and CDR2 FQNEAQ (reference sequence). V was pared by 6 bases and J by 4 bases, with 12 bases between. CDR3 region: CASSSRDAYGYTF. As DNA, the CDR3 is TGTGCCAGCAGTTCAAGGGACGCCTATGGCTACACCTTC.

This clone showed up just once. One end of the junction is discordant with germline, which a read error may explain. V and J are TRBV15 and TRBJ2-7; 11 bases agree with TRBD1. The CDR3 sequence is 16 residues long. Germline CDR1 LNHNV, CDR2 YYDKDF (reference sequence). For the CDR3, the DNA is TGTGTCACCAGCAGAGATCGGGGACAGGGGGCCTACGAGCAGTACTTC. This gives the protein CVTSRDRGQGAYEQYF. Full variable domain (rest looked up from reference TRBV15 and TRBJ2-7): DAMVIQNPRYQVTQFGKPVTLSCSQTLNHNVMYWYQQKSSQAPKLLFHYYDKDFNNEADTPDNFQSRRPNTSFCFLDIRSPGLGDTAMYLCVTSRDRGQGAYEQYFGPGTRLTVT.

The chain joins TRBV29-1 to TRBJ2-3; the D gene could be TRBD1 or TRBD2 (5 bases each). The germline V and J ends were trimmed by 4 bases and 1 base, with 15 bases remaining between them. Looked up from germline, CDR1 is SQVTM and CDR2 is ANQGSEA. This CDR3 region has 15 residues. In DNA, the CDR3 is TGCAGCGTTGGATGGGACGAGCACGGCACAGATACGCAGTATTTT. Translation gives CSVGWDEHGTDTQYF.

The rearrangement joins TRBV27 to TRBJ2-7, with D perhaps being TRBD1 or TRBD2 (6 bases each). Germline V lookup: CDR1 MNHEY, CDR2 SMNVEV (reference sequence). The CDR3 covers 14 residues. Trimming pared 3 bases from V and 6 bases from J, leaving 15 bases between. Here the CDR3 reads CASSFGGPILEQYF. CDR3 sequence (DNA): TGTGCCAGCAGTTTTGGGGGGCCGATCCTCGAGCAGTACTTC.

The chain employs TRBV28 and TRBJ1-2; 11 bases align to TRBD1. Trimming cost V 4 bases and J 0 bases; bases outside gene matches: 7. The CDR3 has 17 amino acids. Germline assignment: CDR1 MDHEN and CDR2 SYDVKM. CDR3 in DNA: TGTGCCAGCAGTTCGAGGACAGGGGGCCCAGCTAACTATGGCTACACCTTC. Translating it yields CASSSRTGGPANYGYTF.

The V call is TRBV11-3, the J call TRBJ2-1; 7 bases match TRBD2. J gave up 5 bases and V 4 bases, and 11 bases lay outside the gene matches. CDR1 is SGHNT, CDR2 YENEEA, per germline. The CDR3 length is 16 residues. The DNA of the CDR3 is TGTGCCAGCAGCTCCGCCGGGACTAAAATCGACAATGAGCAGTTCTTC. Its translation is CASSSAGTKIDNEQFF.

The chain carries TRBV4-2 and TRBJ2-3; 10 nucleotides line up with TRBD2. V dropped 2 bases and J dropped 5; count of bases not matched to a gene: 10. The germline V gene encodes CDR1 LGHNA and CDR2 YNFKEQ. There are 17 residues in the CDR3. CDR3 region: CASSQSVSSGSQDTQYF. CDR3 coding DNA: TGTGCCAGCAGCCAATCGGTTTCTAGCGGGAGTCAAGATACGCAGTATTTT.

The V gene is TRBV14, the J gene TRBJ2-7; no reliable D call. Trimming removed 4 bases from V and 2 bases from J, with 18 bases in between. The CDR3 runs to 16 residues. CDR1 and CDR2 (germline): SGHDN, FVKESK. The DNA of the CDR3 is TGTGCCAGCAGCCCTAGTCTGTCTCACGCTACCTACGAGCAGTACTTC. It yields the protein CASSPSLSHATYEQYF.

This chain uses TRBV10-1 with TRBJ1-4; D possibly corresponds to TRBD1 (5 bases). The CDR3 extends over 15 amino acids. V lost 10 bases, J lost 7 bases, and 22 bases lay in between. Germline V gene sequence: CDR1 WNHNN, CDR2 SYGVQD (reference sequence). The CDR3 loop reads CATRGEGREGEKLFF. In DNA form, the CDR3 reads TGCGCCACCAGAGGAGAGGGGAGAGAAGGTGAAAAACTGTTTTTT.

V usage is TRBV7-2 and J usage is TRBJ1-1, with D tentatively TRBD1 (5 bases). This CDR3 comprises 16 residues. Deletions cut 1 base from V and 0 bases from J, with 12 bases between. Germline-derived CDR1 and CDR2 are SGHTA and FQGNSA. CDR3: CASSLVGLGVNTEAFF. The CDR3, as DNA: TGTGCCAGCAGCTTAGTAGGGTTGGGGGTGAACACTGAAGCTTTCTTT.

J is TRBJ1-5 and V is TRBV4-1, with D unclear. The germline V and J ends were trimmed by 4 bases and 7 bases, with 17 bases remaining between them. The germline CDR1 and CDR2 sequences are MGHRA and YSYEKL. The CDR3 spans 15 residues. In DNA, the CDR3 is TGCGCCAGCAGCCCCTCCGGAGGAGCTACCCAGCCCCAGCATTTT. Protein product: CASSPSGGATQPQHF.

This clone was recorded once. This rearrangement joins TRBV11-2 to TRBJ2-7; weak D call: TRBD1 (6 bases). The V end lost 3 bases, the J end lost 2 bases, and 11 bases lay between the germline ends. Germline CDR1 is SGHAT and CDR2 is FQNNGV. The CDR3 covers 14 residues. DNA of the CDR3: TGTGCCAGCAGCTTTTGGGACACCCCCTACGAGCAGTACTTC. Residues: CASSFWDTPYEQYF.

For this clone: The identical CDR3 is also encoded by other nucleotide sequences in the sample. CDR3 sequence: CASSLSGFPYEQYF. The CDR3 DNA follows: TGTGCCAGCAGTTTGTCCGGTTTTCCCTACGAGCAGTACTTC. The chain recombines TRBV27 with TRBJ2-7; D unclear. The CDR3 totals 14 residues. V lost 3 bases to trimming and J lost 2 bases, with 11 bases between them. CDR1 and CDR2 (germline): MNHEY, SMNVEV (reference sequence).